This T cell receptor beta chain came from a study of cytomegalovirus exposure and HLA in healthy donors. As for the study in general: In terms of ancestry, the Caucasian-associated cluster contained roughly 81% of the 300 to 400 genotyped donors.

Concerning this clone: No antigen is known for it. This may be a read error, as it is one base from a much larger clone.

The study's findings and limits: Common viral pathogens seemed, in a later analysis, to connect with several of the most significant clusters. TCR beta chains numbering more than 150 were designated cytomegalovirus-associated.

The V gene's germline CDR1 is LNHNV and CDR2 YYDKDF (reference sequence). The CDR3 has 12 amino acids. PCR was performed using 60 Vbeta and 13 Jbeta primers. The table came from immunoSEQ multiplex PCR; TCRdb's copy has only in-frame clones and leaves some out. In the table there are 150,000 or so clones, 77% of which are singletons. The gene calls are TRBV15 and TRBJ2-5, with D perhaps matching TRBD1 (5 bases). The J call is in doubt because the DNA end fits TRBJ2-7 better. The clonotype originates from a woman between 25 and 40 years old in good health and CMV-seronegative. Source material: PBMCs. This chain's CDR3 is CATEGDSYEQYF. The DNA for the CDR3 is TGTGCCACCGAAGGGGACTCCTACGAGCAGTACTTC.